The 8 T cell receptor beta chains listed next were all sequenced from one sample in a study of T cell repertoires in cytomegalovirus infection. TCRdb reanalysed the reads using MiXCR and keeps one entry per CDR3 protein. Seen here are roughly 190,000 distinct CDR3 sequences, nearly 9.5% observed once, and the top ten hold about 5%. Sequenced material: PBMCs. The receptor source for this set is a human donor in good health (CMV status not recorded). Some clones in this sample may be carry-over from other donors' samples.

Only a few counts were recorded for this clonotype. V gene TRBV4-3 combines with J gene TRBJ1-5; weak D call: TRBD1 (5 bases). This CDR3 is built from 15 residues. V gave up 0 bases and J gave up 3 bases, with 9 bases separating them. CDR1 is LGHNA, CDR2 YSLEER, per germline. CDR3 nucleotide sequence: TGCGCCAGCAGCCAAGATATAGGGGACAATCAGCCCCAGCATTTT. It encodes CASSQDIGDNQPQHF.

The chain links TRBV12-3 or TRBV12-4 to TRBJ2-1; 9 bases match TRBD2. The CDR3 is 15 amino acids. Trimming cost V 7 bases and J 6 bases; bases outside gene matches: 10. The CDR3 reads CASTLGLAGSNEQFF. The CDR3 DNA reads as TGTGCCAGCACCTTGGGCCTAGCGGGATCCAATGAGCAGTTCTTC.

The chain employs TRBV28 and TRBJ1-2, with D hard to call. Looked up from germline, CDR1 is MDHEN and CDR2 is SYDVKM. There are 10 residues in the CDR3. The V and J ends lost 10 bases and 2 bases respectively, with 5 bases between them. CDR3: CATGNYGYTF. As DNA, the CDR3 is TGTGCCACGGGCAACTATGGCTACACCTTC.

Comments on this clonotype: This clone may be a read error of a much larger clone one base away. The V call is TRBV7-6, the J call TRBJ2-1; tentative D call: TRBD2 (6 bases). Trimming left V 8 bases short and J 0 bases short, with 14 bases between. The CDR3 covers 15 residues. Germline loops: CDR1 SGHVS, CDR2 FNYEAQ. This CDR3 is CASAVAERSYNEQFF. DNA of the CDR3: TGTGCCAGCGCCGTAGCGGAACGCTCCTACAATGAGCAGTTCTTC.

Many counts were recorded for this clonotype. DNA for the CDR3: TGTGCCAGCAGCTCCACAGTCGGGGGGGGGCAGTTCTTC. Residues: CASSSTVGGGQFF. This sequence joins TRBV11-3 and TRBJ2-1; 8 nucleotides match TRBD2. J lost 12 bases, V lost 4 bases, and 8 bases had no gene match. Germline V gives CDR1 SGHNT, CDR2 YENEEA. The CDR3 consists of 13 residues.

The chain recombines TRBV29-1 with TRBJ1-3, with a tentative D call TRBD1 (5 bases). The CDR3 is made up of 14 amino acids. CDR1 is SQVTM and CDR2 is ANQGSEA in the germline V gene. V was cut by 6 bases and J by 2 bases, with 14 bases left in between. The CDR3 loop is CSVQIGTAGNTIYF. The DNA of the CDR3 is TGCAGCGTCCAAATCGGGACGGCTGGAAACACCATATATTTT. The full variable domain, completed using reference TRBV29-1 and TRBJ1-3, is SAVISQKPSRDICQRGTSLTIQCQVDSQVTMMFWYRQQPGQSLTLIATANQGSEATYESGFVIDKFPISRPNLTFSTLTVSNMSPEDSSIYLCSVQIGTAGNTIYFGEGSWLTVV.

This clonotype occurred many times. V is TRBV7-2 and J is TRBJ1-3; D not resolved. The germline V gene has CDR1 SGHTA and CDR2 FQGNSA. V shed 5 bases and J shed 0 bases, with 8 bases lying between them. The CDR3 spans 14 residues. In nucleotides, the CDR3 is TGTGCCAGCAGCCCCGGCGGCTCTGGAAACACCATATATTTT. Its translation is CASSPGGSGNTIYF.

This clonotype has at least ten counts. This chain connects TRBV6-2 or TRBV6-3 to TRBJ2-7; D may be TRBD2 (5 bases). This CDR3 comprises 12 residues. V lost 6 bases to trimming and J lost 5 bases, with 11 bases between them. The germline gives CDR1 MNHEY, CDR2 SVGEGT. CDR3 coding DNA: TGTGCCAGCAGCTCTCTCGGGAACGAGCAGTACTTC. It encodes CASSSLGNEQYF.